Below, 7 T cell receptor beta chains from the same sample are listed, as sequenced in a study of blood T cell repertoires in COVID-19. Assay used: immunoSEQ multiplex PCR; TCRdb lists only in-frame clones, some missing. The table shows roughly 150,000 clones, with under 80% occurring only once. Source material: peripheral blood. These receptors all come from a man between 60 and 70 years old with acute or convalescent COVID-19.

This clone occurred a few times. This chain joins TRBV7-8 and TRBJ2-5; 7 nucleotides agree with TRBD1. The germline V gene has CDR1 SGHVS and CDR2 FQNEAQ. Trimming removed 3 bases from V and 3 bases from J; junction bases left unmatched: 4. The CDR3 runs 14 residues. DNA for the CDR3: TGTGCCAGCAGCTTTTACGACAGGGAAGAGACCCAGTACTTC. Its protein product is CASSFYDREETQYF.

V gene TRBV3-1 (or the pseudogene TRBV3-2) combines with J gene TRBJ1-5; no firm D call. V lost 4 bases and J 4 bases, leaving 11 bases between the germline ends. Germline V gene lookup returns CDR1 LGHDT and CDR2 YNNKEL (reference sequence). The CDR3 totals 14 residues. The CDR3 loop is CASSLHFSNQPQHF. DNA of the CDR3: TGTGCCAGCAGCCTACATTTTTCTAATCAGCCCCAGCATTTT.

The chain links TRBV13 to TRBJ2-3; 8 nucleotides match TRBD1. Per germline, CDR1 PRHDT and CDR2 FYEKMQ (reference sequence). V lost 4 bases, J lost 0 bases, and 9 bases stayed unmatched. The CDR3 sequence is 17 residues long. In DNA form, the CDR3 reads TGTGCCAGCAGCTCATCCAGGACAGGGACTAGCACAGATACGCAGTATTTT. Amino acids: CASSSSRTGTSTDTQYF.

The genes are TRBV6-6 and TRBJ2-3; the match to TRBD1 covers 11 bases. The J segment lost 5 bases and the V segment lost 8 bases, leaving 9 bases of the junction unmatched. The CDR3 extends over 15 amino acids. Germline V lookup: CDR1 MNHNY, CDR2 SVGAGI (reference sequence). CDR3 bases: TGTGCCAGCTTATATTGGACAGGGGGCAAAGATACGCAGTATTTT. This translates into CASLYWTGGKDTQYF.

This sequence joins TRBV2 and TRBJ2-3; D unclear. The V gene lost 0 bases and the J gene lost 6 bases, with 7 bases spanning the gap. The CDR3 loop spans 13 amino acids. CDR1 is SNHLY and CDR2 is FYNNEI in the germline V gene. The CDR3 DNA follows: TGTGCCAGCAGTGAAGCGCGGCAGGATACGCAGTATTTT. Translating gives CASSEARQDTQYF.

J is TRBJ2-7 and V is TRBV1; no check of the table's D call, TRBD2, against the DNA was made. TRBV1 is tagged as a pseudogene. CDR3 length equals 16 residues. This CDR3 is CTSSQDRKREYYEQYF. Here the CDR3 DNA reads TGCACCAGCAGCCAAGATAGAAAGCGGGAATACTACGAGCAGTACTTC.

J is TRBJ2-7 and V is TRBV18; D is perhaps TRBD1 (6 bases). The CDR3 consists of 15 residues. CDR1 and CDR2 from the germline V gene are KGHSH and LQKENI. Trimming took 3 bases from V and 0 from J, leaving 12 bases between them. The CDR3 here is CASSPRTASSYEQYF. The DNA of the CDR3 is TGTGCCAGCTCACCGAGGACAGCGAGCTCCTACGAGCAGTACTTC.